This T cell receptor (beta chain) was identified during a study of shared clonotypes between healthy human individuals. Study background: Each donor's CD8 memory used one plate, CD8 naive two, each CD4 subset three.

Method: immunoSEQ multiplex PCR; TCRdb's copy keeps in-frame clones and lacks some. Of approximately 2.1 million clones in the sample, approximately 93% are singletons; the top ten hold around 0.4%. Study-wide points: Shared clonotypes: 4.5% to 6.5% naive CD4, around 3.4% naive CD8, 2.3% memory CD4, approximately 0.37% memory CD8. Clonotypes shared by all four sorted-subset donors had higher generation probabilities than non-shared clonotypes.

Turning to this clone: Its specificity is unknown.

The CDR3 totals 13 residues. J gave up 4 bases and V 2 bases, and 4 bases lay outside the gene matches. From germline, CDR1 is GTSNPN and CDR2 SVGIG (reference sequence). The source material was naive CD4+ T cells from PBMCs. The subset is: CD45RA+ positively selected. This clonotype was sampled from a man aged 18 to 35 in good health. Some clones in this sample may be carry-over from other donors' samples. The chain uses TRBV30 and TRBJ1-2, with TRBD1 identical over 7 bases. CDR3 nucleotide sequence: TGTGCCTGGAGTATACAGGGGACCTATGGCTACACCTTC. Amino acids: CAWSIQGTYGYTF.